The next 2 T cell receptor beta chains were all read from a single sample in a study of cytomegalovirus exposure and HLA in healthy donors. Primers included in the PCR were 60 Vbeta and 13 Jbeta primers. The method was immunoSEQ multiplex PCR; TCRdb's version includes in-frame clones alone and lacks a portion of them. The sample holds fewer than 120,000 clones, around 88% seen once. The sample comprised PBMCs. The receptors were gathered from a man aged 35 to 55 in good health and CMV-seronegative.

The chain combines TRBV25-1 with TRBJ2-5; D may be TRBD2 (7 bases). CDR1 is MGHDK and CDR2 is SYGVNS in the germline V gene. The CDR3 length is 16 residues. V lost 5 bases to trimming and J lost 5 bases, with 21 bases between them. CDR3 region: CASSPLGGLALETQYF. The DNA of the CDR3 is TGTGCCAGCAGTCCCCTGGGGGGGCTAGCGTTGGAGACCCAGTACTTC.

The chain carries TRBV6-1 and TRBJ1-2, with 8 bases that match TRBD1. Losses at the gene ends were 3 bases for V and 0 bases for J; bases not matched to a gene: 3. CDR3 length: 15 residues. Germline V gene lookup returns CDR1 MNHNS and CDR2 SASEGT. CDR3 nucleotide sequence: TGTGCCAGCAGTGAGGGACAGGTAGCTAACTATGGCTACACCTTC. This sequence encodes CASSEGQVANYGYTF.